These 9 T cell receptor beta chains originate from one sample sequenced in a study of T cells in women clearing cervical HPV infection. Sequencing used immunoSEQ multiplex PCR; TCRdb keeps in-frame clones, though not all of them. This sample contains 46,000 or so clones. The sample consisted of blood buffy coat. The receptor set was obtained from a woman between 18 and 70 years old with a cervical HPV16 infection that either progressed to CIN3+ or cleared (not recorded which).

As regards this clone: The read gets to within 3 residues of the CDR3 end, and the germline J gene fills in the rest. The chain is built from TRBV7-3 and TRBJ2-5, with 7 bases lining up with TRBD2. Germline CDR1 SGHTA, CDR2 FQGTGA. The CDR3 totals 13 residues. After removal of 5 bases from V and 2 bases from J, the junction contained 2 bases not matched to a gene. The part of the CDR3 DNA that was read is TGTGCCAGCAGCCCCGGGGGGCAAGAGACC. Translated, it gives CASSPGGQET. In full, the CDR3 reads CASSPGGQETQYF.

In regard to this clone: The read halts 3 residues ahead of the CDR3 end, with the missing end drawn from the germline J gene. The rearrangement uses TRBV18 and TRBJ2-1; the D gene is possibly TRBD2 (6 bases). The ends were cut back, 11 bases at V and 7 bases at J, with 21 bases in the middle. Germline CDR1 reads KGHSH; CDR2 reads LQKENI. This CDR3 is 14 amino acids long. The CDR3 sequence is CASMGTPNENEQFF. The DNA read from the CDR3 is TGTGCCTCCATGGGGACTCCCAACGAAAATGAG.

In regard to this clone: The read finishes 3 residues shy of the CDR3 end, and the germline J gene is used to complete it. V and J are TRBV19 and TRBJ1-2; no definite D call. The length of the CDR3 is 12 residues. The V and J ends lost 7 bases and 3 bases respectively, with 9 bases between them. Germline V gene sequence: CDR1 LNHDA, CDR2 SQIVND (reference sequence). The CDR3 spells CASKRRYYGYTF. The CDR3 bases that were read are TGTGCCAGTAAACGGCGGTACTATGGC.

A word on this clone: The read stops 3 residues short of the end of the CDR3; the missing end is completed from the germline J gene. V usage is TRBV5-5 and J usage is TRBJ2-3, with 7 bases matching TRBD1. The CDR3 is 14 residues long. The germline gives CDR1 SGHKS, CDR2 YYEKEE (reference sequence). The covered CDR3 bases are TGTGCCAGCAGCTTCTCGGGACAGCAAGAGACG. Amino acids: CASSFSGQQET. The full CDR3 is CASSFSGQQETQYF.

The part of the CDR3 DNA that was read is TGCAGTGCTGGCCTAGCCCCCAAAAACATT. Translating it yields CSAGLAPKNI. The full CDR3 protein is CSAGLAPKNIQYF. The V and J genes are TRBV20-1 and TRBJ2-4; D perhaps matches TRBD2 (5 bases). The DNA ends 3 residues before the CDR3 does, and the rest of the CDR3 is filled in from the germline J gene. CDR3 length equals 13 residues. V was trimmed by 5 bases and J by 2 bases, leaving 10 bases between them. Germline loops: CDR1 DFQATT, CDR2 SNEGSKA (reference sequence).

With regard to this clone: The CDR3 is cut off 3 residues early in the read; its end comes from the germline J gene. The chain joins TRBV20-1 to TRBJ1-2; tentatively, D is TRBD1 (6 bases). Germline values: CDR1 DFQATT, CDR2 SNEGSKA (reference sequence). V lost 3 bases, J lost 1 base, and 15 bases lay in between. The CDR3 extends over 15 amino acids. This chain's CDR3 is CSARTAGGHNYGYTF. CDR3 DNA, as far as it was read: TGCAGTGCTAGGACAGCTGGGGGCCATAACTATGGC.

As concerns this clone: Coverage ceases 3 residues before the CDR3 finishes, and the germline J gene fills in the end. The chain has TRBV5-6 and TRBJ2-3; 11 bases fit TRBD1. There are 14 residues in the CDR3. Germline CDR1 SGHDT, CDR2 YYEEEE. J gave up 8 bases and V 4 bases, and 6 bases lay outside the gene matches. The CDR3 DNA, read in part, is TGTGCCAGCAGCCTCGGACAGGGGGCGGGTACG. This codes for CASSLGQGAGT. The whole CDR3 reads CASSLGQGAGTQYF.

Concerning this clone itself: The read ends 3 residues shy of where the CDR3 ends; the end is completed using the germline J gene. The chain links TRBV28 to TRBJ2-5; 7 nucleotides agree with TRBD2. The V segment lost 3 bases and the J segment 1 base; nucleotides outside the gene matches: 2. The V gene's germline CDR1 is MDHEN and CDR2 SYDVKM. This CDR3 has 14 amino acids. CDR3 amino acids: CASSFPGGQETQYF. The CDR3 DNA, read in part, is TGTGCCAGCAGTTTCCCGGGGGGCCAAGAGACC.

Concerning this clone: The read gets to within 3 residues of the CDR3 end, and the germline J gene fills in the rest. The chain joins TRBV27 to TRBJ2-2; TRBD2 agrees at 8 bases. The CDR3 is made up of 15 amino acids. With 6 bases clipped from V and 5 bases from J, the junction kept 8 bases outside the gene matches. Looked up from germline, CDR1 is MNHEY and CDR2 is SMNVEV (reference sequence). CDR3 DNA (partial): TGTGCCAGCAGCTTGGGGACTAGAGGGACCGGGGAG. It yields the protein CASSLGTRGTGE. The CDR3, in full, reads CASSLGTRGTGELFF.